The clone carrying this TCR beta chain has a handful of counts. The protocol was immunoSEQ multiplex PCR, while the TCRdb copy is restricted to in-frame clones and leaves out a portion. The repertoire holds about 410,000 clones, with 89% as singletons. This sample is part of a study of blood T cell repertoires in COVID-19. Cohort 3 donors counted as recovered after two negative PCRs, clearance, or resolved symptoms. V was pared by 0 bases and J by 6 bases, with 11 bases between. The CDR3 sequence is 14 residues long. In germline, CDR1 is SGHAT, CDR2 FQNNGV. V gene TRBV11-2 combines with J gene TRBJ1-2; D is unclear. Source material: PBMCs or T cells enriched from blood (not recorded which). The clonotype originates from a young woman who had recovered from COVID-19. CDR3 DNA: TGTGCCAGCAGCTTAGATCGGGGTAGCAATGGCTACACCTTC. This translates into CASSLDRGSNGYTF.